This T cell receptor beta chain comes out of a study of cytomegalovirus exposure and HLA in healthy donors. Study conclusions and caveats: Most TCR sequences were rare, but some public TCRs occurred in many donors.

With 60 Vbeta and 13 Jbeta primers, the PCR was carried out. This table comes from immunoSEQ multiplex PCR, and its TCRdb copy is limited to in-frame clones, with some not included. Among 150,000 to 200,000 clones, about four fifths were seen once, and the ten largest hold around 4.3%. Turning to this clone: As yet, its antigen is unknown.

This CDR3 is built from 15 residues. The V end lost 9 bases, the J end lost 1 base, and 16 bases lay between the germline ends. Germline lookup yields CDR1 LNHDA and CDR2 SQIVND (reference sequence). The chain recombines TRBV19 with TRBJ1-5; D possibly corresponds to TRBD1 (6 bases). The clonotype originates from a man aged 45-60 years in good health and CMV-seropositive. Sample: PBMCs. As DNA, the CDR3 is TGTGCCAGCCAAGATACAGGGACAAGCAATCAGCCCCAGCATTTT. Encoded protein: CASQDTGTSNQPQHF.